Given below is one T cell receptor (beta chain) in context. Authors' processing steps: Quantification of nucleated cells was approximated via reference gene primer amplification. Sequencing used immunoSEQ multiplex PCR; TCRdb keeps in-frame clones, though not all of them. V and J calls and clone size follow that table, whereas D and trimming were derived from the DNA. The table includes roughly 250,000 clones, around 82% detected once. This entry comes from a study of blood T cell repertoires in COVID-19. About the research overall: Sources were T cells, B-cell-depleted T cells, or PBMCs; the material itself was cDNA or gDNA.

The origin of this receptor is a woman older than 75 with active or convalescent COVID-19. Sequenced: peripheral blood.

The CDR3 DNA follows: TGTGCCAGCAGCTTGGAACTAGCGGCCCACTACGAGCAGTACTTC. Translation: CASSLELAAHYEQYF. The chain joins TRBV5-4 to TRBJ2-7, with TRBD2 identical over 8 bases. The ends lost 0 bases at V and 3 bases at J; junction bases unmatched: 5. The germline V gene has CDR1 SGHNT and CDR2 YYREEE (reference sequence). This CDR3 contains 15 residues. Using reference TRBV5-4 and TRBJ2-7 for the parts outside the CDR3, the full variable domain is ETGVTQSPTHLIKTRGQQVTLRCSSQSGHNTVSWYQQALGQGPQFIFQYYREEENGRGNFPPRFSGLQFPNYSSELNVNALELDDSALYLCASSLELAAHYEQYFGPGTRLTVT.